This TCR beta chain is drawn from a study of blood T cell repertoires in COVID-19. TCRdb keeps only in-frame clones here, not all; method: immunoSEQ multiplex PCR. This sample has around 38,000 clones, with about 85% found just once. The CDR3 length is 16 residues. The V gene lost 3 bases and the J gene lost 0 bases, with 11 bases spanning the gap. CDR1 is MDHEN, CDR2 SYDVKM, per germline. The specimen sequenced was peripheral blood. The chain uses TRBV28 and TRBJ1-4; no definite D call. The TCR sequence derives from a man aged 55 to 69 with COVID-19, enrolled during active disease. CDR3 nucleotides: TGTGCCAGCAGTTTGGCTCGGACTGCAACTAATGAAAAACTGTTTTTT. As protein: CASSLARTATNEKLFF.